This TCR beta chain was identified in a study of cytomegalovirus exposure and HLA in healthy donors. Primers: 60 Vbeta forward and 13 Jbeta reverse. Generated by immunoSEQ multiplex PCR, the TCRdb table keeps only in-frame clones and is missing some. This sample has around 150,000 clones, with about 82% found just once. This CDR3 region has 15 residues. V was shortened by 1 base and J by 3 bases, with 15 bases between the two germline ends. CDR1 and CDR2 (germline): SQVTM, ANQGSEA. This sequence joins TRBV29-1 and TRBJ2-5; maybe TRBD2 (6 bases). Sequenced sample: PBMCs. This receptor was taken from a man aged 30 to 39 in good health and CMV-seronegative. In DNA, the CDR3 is TGCAGCGTTGAAGGAAGGCTAGCGTATGAAGAGACCCAGTACTTC. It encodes CSVEGRLAYEETQYF.